This TCR beta chain emerged from a study of cytomegalovirus exposure and HLA in healthy donors. PCR amplification relied on 60 Vbeta primers (plus 13 Jbeta primers). Repertoires were generated with immunoSEQ multiplex PCR, while TCRdb's copy carries only in-frame clones and drops some. The data contain 160,000 or so clones, 86% of them singletons. The CDR3 extends over 17 amino acids. The germline V gene encodes CDR1 MDHEN and CDR2 SYDVKM. Trimming cost V 1 base and J 6 bases, with 22 bases left between them. This sequence was found in a woman between 18 and 29 years old in good health and CMV-seronegative. This rearrangement joins TRBV28 to TRBJ2-7; tentative D call: TRBD2 (6 bases). The sequencing input was PBMCs. The CDR3 region is CASSLFPRGRNPGEQYF. For the CDR3, the DNA is TGTGCCAGCAGTTTATTTCCGCGGGGCCGGAATCCGGGCGAGCAGTACTTC.